This record looks at one T cell receptor (beta chain) sequence and its context. Reverse transcription of about 0.45 to 1 ug RNA was performed with random hexamers. A single record per CDR3 protein comes from TCRdb applying MiXCR to the immunoSEQ multiplex PCR reads. The table includes about 120,000 distinct CDR3 sequences, approximately 94% detected once. These data come from a study of CD8 T cells in Susac syndrome. Sequencing of TCR beta covered CD8+ and CD4+ T cells obtained from blood. The authors negatively isolated CD8+ and CD4+ T cells and FACS-enriched TEMRA cells. Trimming cost V 5 bases and J 0 bases, with 8 bases left between them. Germline V gives CDR1 SGHTA, CDR2 FQGNSA. This CDR3 is built from 15 residues.

The sequenced material came from CD4+ T cells from PBMCs. This TCR was sampled from a human donor with multiple sclerosis. The chain couples TRBV7-2 to TRBJ2-6; TRBD2 is a possible D gene (5 bases). The CDR3 DNA follows: TGTGCCAGCAGCCCCCGGGGCTCTGGGGCCAACGTCCTGACTTTC. It yields the protein CASSPRGSGANVLTF.